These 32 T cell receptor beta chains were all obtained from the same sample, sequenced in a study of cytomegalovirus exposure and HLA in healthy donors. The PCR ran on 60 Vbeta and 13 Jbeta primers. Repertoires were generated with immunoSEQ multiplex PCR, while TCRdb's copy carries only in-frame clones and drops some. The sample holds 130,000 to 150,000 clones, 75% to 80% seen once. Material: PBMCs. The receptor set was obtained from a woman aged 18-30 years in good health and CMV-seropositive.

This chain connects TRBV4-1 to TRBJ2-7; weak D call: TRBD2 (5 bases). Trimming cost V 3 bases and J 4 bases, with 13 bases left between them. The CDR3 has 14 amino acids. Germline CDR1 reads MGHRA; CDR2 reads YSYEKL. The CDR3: CASSHSGLMYEQYF. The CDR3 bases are TGCGCCAGCAGCCATTCCGGACTCATGTACGAGCAGTACTTC.

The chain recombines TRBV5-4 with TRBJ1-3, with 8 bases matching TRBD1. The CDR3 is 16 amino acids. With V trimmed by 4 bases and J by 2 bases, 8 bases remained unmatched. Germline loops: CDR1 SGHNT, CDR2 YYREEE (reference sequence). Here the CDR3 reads CASSELGRGPGNTIYF. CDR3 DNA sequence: TGTGCCAGCAGCGAGTTGGGCAGGGGGCCTGGAAACACCATATATTTT.

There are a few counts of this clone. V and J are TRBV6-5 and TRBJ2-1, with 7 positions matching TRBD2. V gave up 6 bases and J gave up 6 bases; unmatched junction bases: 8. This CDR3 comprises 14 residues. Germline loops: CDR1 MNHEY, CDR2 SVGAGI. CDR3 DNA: TGTGCCAGCAGACGGGGGGAGTTCAGCAATGAGCAGTTCTTC. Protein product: CASRRGEFSNEQFF.

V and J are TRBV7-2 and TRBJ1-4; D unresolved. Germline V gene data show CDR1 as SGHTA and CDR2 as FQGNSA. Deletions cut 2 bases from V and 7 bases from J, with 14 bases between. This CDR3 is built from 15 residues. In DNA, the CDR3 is TGTGCCAGCAGCTTAACGATGAAGATCGGTGAAAAACTGTTTTTT. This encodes CASSLTMKIGEKLFF. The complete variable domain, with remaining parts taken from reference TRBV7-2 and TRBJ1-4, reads GAGVSQSPSNKVTEKGKDVELRCDPISGHTALYWYRQSLGQGLEFLIYFQGNSAPDKSGLPSDRFSAERTGGSVSTLTIQRTQQEDSAVYLCASSLTMKIGEKLFFGSGTQLSVL.

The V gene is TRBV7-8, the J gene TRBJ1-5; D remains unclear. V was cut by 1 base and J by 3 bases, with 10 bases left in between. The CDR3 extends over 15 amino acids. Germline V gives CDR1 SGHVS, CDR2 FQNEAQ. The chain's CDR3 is CASSLDHSSNQPQHF. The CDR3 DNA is TGTGCCAGCAGCTTAGATCACAGTTCCAATCAGCCCCAGCATTTT.

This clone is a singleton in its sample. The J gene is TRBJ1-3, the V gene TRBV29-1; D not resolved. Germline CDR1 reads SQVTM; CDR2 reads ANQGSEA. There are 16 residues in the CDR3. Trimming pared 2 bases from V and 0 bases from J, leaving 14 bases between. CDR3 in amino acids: CSVEPFEKISGNTIYF. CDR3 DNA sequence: TGCAGCGTTGAACCCTTTGAGAAAATCTCTGGAAACACCATATATTTT.

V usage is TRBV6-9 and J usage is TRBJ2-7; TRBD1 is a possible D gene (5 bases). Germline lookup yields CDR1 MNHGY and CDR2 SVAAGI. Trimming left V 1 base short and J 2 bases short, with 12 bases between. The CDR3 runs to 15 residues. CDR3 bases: TGTGCCAGCAGTTATTGGCCAGGGCTAACCTACGAGCAGTACTTC. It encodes CASSYWPGLTYEQYF.

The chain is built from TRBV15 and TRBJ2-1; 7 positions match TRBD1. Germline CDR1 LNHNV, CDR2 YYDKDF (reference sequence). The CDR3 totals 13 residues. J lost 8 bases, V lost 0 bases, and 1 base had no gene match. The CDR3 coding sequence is TGTGCCACCAGCAGAGACCAGGGGGATGAGCAGTTCTTC. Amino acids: CATSRDQGDEQFF.

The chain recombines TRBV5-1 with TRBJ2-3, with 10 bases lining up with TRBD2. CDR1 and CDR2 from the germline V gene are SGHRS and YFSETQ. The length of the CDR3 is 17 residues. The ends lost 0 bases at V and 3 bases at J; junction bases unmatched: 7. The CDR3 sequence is CASSLAGLAGETDTQYF. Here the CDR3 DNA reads TGCGCCAGCAGCTTGGCGGGGCTAGCGGGGGAAACAGATACGCAGTATTTT.

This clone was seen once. The CDR3 DNA reads as TGTGCCAGCAGTTTTGGGCCCCGTGAGACCCAGTACTTC. It translates to CASSFGPRETQYF. The chain is built from TRBV28 and TRBJ2-5; D call uncertain. The V gene's germline CDR1 is MDHEN and CDR2 SYDVKM. Trimming pared 3 bases from V and 5 bases from J, leaving 10 bases between. CDR3 length equals 13 residues.

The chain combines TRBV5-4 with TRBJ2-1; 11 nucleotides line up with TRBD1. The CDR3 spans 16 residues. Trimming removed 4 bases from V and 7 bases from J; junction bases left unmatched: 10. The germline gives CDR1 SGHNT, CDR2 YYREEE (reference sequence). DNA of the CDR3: TGTGCCAGCAGCCAAGGGGACAGGGGGTATCGAAATGAGCAGTTCTTC. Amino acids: CASSQGDRGYRNEQFF.

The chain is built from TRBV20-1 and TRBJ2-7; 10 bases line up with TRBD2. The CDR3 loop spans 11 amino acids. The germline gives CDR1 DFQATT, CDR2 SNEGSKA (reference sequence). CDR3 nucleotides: TGCCTAGCGGGGGACACCTACGAGCAGTACTTC. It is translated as CLAGDTYEQYF.

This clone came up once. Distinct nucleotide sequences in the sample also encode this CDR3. The CDR3 DNA reads as TGCGCCAGCAGCTTGGGGCAGGGGAGCTACGAGCAGTACTTC. Translation: CASSLGQGSYEQYF. The chain links TRBV5-1 to TRBJ2-7; D might be TRBD1 (6 bases). With 0 bases removed from V and 3 bases from J, the gap between germline ends came to 10 bases. This CDR3 is built from 14 residues. Germline-derived CDR1 and CDR2 are SGHRS and YFSETQ.

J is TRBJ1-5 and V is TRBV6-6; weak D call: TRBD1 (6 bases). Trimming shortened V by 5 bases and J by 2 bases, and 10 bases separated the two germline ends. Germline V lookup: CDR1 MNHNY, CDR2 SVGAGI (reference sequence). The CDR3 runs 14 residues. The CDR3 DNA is TGTGCCAGCAGTCGGGAGGGGGGCAATCAGCCCCAGCATTTT. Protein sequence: CASSREGGNQPQHF.

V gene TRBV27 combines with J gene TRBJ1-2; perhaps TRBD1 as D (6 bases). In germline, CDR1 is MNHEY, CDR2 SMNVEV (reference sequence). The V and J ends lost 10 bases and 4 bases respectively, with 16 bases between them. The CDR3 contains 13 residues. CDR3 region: CATWGGPGYGYTF. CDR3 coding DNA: TGTGCCACTTGGGGGGGGCCAGGCTATGGCTACACCTTC.

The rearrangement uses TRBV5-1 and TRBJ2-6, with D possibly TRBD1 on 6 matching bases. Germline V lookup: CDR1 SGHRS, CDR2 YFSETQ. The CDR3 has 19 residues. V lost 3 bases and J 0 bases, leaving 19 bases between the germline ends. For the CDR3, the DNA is TGCGCCAGCAGCTCGGTAGACAGGCCCCTTAGCTCTGGGGCCAACGTCCTGACTTTC. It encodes CASSSVDRPLSSGANVLTF.

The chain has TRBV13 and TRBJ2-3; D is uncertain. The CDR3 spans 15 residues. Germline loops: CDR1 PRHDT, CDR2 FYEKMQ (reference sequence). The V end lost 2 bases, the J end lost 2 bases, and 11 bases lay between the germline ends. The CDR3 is CASSLNLESTDTQYF. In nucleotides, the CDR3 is TGTGCCAGCAGCTTAAATTTAGAGTCCACAGATACGCAGTATTTT.

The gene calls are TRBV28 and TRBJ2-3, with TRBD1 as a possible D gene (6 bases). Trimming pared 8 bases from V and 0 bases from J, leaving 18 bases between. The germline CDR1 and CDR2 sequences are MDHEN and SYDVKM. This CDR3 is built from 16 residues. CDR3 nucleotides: TGTGCCAGCTCTGGACAGTACCGGAGTAGCACAGATACGCAGTATTTT. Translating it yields CASSGQYRSSTDTQYF.

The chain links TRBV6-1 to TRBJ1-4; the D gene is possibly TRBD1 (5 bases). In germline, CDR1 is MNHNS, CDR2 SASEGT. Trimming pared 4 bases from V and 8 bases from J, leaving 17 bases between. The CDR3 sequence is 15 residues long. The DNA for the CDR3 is TGTGCCAGCAGTGGCGCCGTGACAGTCCGGGAAAAACTGTTTTTT. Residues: CASSGAVTVREKLFF.

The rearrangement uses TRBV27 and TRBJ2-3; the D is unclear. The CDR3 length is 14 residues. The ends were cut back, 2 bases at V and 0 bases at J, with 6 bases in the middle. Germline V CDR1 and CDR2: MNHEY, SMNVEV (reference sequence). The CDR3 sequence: CASSLGRSTDTQYF. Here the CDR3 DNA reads TGTGCCAGCAGTTTAGGTAGAAGCACAGATACGCAGTATTTT.

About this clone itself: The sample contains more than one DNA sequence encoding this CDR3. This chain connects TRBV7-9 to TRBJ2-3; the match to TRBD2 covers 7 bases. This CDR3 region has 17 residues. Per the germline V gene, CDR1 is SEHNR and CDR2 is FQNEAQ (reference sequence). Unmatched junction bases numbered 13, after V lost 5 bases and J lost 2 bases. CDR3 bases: TGTGCCAGCAGCGATTGGGAACGGGGGGTTAACACAGATACGCAGTATTTT. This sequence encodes CASSDWERGVNTDTQYF.

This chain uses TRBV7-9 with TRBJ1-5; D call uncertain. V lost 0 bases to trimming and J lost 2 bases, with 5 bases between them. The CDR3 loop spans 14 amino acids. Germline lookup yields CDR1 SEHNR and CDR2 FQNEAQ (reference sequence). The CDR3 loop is CASSLAGGNQPQHF. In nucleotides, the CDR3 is TGTGCCAGCAGCTTAGCCGGGGGCAATCAGCCCCAGCATTTT.

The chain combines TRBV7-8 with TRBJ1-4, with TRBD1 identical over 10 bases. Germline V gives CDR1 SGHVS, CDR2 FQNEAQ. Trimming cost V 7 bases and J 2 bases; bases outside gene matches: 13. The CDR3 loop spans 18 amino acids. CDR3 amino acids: CASTWWSGQGTTNEKLFF. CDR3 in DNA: TGTGCCAGCACCTGGTGGTCGGGACAGGGGACTACTAATGAAAAACTGTTTTTT.

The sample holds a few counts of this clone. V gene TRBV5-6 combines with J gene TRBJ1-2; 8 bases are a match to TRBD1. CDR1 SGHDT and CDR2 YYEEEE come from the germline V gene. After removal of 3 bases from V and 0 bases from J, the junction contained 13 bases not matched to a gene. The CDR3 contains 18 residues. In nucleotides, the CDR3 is TGTGCCAGCAGCTGGCCGGTCAGGGGGCCGACTTCTAACTATGGCTACACCTTC. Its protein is CASSWPVRGPTSNYGYTF.

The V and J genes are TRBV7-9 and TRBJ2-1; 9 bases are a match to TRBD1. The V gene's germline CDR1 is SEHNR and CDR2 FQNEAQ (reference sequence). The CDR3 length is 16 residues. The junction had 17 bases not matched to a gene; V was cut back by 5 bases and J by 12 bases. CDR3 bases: TGTGCCAGCAGCCCCCCGGGACAGGGTGTGGCGGAGGGGCAGTTCTTC. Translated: CASSPPGQGVAEGQFF.

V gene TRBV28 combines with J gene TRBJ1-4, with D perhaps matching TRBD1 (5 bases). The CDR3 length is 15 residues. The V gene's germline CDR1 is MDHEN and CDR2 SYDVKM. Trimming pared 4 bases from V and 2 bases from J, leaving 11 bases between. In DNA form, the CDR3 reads TGTGCCAGCAGTTCCACAGGTTGGACTAATGAAAAACTGTTTTTT. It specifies CASSSTGWTNEKLFF.

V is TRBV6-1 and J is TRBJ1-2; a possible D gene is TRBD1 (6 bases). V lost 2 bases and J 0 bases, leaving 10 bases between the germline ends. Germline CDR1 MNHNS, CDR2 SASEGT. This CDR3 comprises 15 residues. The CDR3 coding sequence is TGTGCCAGCAGTGAACAGACAGGCCCTAACTATGGCTACACCTTC. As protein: CASSEQTGPNYGYTF.

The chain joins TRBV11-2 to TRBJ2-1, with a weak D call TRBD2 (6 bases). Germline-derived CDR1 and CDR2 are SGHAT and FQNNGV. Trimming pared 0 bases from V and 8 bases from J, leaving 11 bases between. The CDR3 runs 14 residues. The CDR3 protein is CASSLDRAGHEQFF. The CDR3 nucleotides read TGTGCCAGCAGCTTAGATCGGGCGGGGCATGAGCAGTTCTTC.

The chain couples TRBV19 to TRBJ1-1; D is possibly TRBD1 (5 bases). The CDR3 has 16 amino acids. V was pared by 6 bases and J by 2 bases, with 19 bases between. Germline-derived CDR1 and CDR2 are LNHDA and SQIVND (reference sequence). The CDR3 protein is CASSAADSVDNTEAFF. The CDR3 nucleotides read TGTGCCAGTAGCGCCGCCGACAGCGTAGATAACACTGAAGCTTTCTTT.

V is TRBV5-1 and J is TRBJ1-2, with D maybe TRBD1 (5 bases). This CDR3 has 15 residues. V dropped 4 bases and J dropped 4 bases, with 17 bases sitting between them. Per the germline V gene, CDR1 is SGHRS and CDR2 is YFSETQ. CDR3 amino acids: CASSLAGREVYGYTF. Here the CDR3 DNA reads TGCGCCAGCAGCCTGGCTGGCAGGGAAGTCTATGGCTACACCTTC. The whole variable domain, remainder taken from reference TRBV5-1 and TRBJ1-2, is KAGVTQTPRYLIKTRGQQVTLSCSPISGHRSVSWYQQTPGQGLQFLFEYFSETQRNKGNFPGRFSGRQFSNSRSEMNVSTLELGDSALYLCASSLAGREVYGYTFGSGTRLTVV.

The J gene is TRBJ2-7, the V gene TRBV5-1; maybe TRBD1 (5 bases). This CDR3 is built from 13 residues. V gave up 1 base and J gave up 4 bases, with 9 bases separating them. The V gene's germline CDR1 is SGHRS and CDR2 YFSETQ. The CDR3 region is CASSLKGVYEQYF. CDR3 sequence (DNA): TGCGCCAGCAGCTTGAAAGGGGTTTACGAGCAGTACTTC.

Here the CDR3 DNA reads TGTGCCAGCAGCTTCAGGGGCAGATACAATGAGCAGTTCTTC. Translation gives CASSFRGRYNEQFF. The chain combines TRBV5-6 with TRBJ2-1; a weak D match, TRBD1 (6 bases). CDR1 is SGHDT and CDR2 is YYEEEE in the germline V gene. The V end was cut by 2 bases, the J end by 4 bases, with 10 bases between. This CDR3 contains 14 residues.